Below are 2 T cell receptor beta chains sequenced from a single sample in a study of control samples from healthy donors and cancer patients. Here immunoSEQ multiplex PCR was the method, and the copy in TCRdb shows in-frame clones only, minus some. The sample shows 55,000 to 65,000 clones, 70% to 90% of them seen only once. Sequences were obtained from PBMCs. The receptors were gathered from a woman aged 60 to 75 with lung cancer.

The rearrangement uses TRBV28 and TRBJ2-7; 7 nucleotides align to TRBD2. The CDR3 totals 16 residues. In germline, CDR1 is MDHEN, CDR2 SYDVKM. V lost 4 bases to trimming and J lost 4 bases; unmatched junction nucleotides: 13. The chain's CDR3 is CASSSPRGAGEYEQYF. As DNA, the CDR3 is TGTGCCAGCAGTTCCCCTCGCGGGGCGGGAGAGTACGAGCAGTACTTC.

The chain carries TRBV7-2 and TRBJ2-7; a weak D match, TRBD1 (7 bases). Trimming cost V 3 bases and J 7 bases, with 19 bases left between them. The CDR3 length is 15 residues. Looked up from germline, CDR1 is SGHTA and CDR2 is FQGNSA. The CDR3 region is CASSLHQGGLGEQYF. The CDR3, as DNA: TGTGCCAGCAGCTTGCATCAGGGGGGCCTCGGAGAGCAGTACTTC.